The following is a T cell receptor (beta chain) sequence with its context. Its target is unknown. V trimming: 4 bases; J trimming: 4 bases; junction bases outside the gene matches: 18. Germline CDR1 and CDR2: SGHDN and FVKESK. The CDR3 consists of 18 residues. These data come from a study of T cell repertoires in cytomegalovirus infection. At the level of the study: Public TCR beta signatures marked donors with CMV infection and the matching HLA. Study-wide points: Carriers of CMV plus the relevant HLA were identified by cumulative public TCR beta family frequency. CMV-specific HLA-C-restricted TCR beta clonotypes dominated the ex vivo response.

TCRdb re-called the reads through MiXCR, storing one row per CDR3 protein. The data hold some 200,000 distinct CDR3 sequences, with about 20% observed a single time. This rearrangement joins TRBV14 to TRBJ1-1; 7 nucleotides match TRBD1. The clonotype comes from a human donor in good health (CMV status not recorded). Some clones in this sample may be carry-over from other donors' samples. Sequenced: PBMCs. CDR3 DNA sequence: TGTGCCAGCAGCCCTCGGCAGGGGGAATCAGGGTTTCGCACTGAAGCTTTCTTT. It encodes CASSPRQGESGFRTEAFF.